Below, one TCR beta chain is given with its context. Antigen specificity is unknown. This sample was taken from a study of a mutant IDH1 vaccine in newly diagnosed glioma. TCRdb's table, derived via immunoSEQ multiplex PCR, lists solely in-frame clones and lacks some. The sample holds 75,000 to 85,000 clones, 91% seen once. The sample's time point: week 5, during vaccination. One vaccine dose held 300 ug of mutant IDH1 20-mer peptide and came with topical imiquimod. V lost 4 bases and J 0 bases, leaving 16 bases between the germline ends. This CDR3 comprises 16 residues. Germline CDR1 KGHSH, CDR2 LQKENI.

The TCR originated in a woman in her forties or fifties with glioma. The chain is built from TRBV18 and TRBJ2-7; no firm D call. Sequences were derived from PBMCs, sampled from a glioma patient whose treatment included an IDH1 peptide vaccine. The CDR3 DNA is TGTGCCAGCTCACACCCGGGCAGCCAGAGCTCCTACGAGCAGTACTTC. Protein product: CASSHPGSQSSYEQYF.